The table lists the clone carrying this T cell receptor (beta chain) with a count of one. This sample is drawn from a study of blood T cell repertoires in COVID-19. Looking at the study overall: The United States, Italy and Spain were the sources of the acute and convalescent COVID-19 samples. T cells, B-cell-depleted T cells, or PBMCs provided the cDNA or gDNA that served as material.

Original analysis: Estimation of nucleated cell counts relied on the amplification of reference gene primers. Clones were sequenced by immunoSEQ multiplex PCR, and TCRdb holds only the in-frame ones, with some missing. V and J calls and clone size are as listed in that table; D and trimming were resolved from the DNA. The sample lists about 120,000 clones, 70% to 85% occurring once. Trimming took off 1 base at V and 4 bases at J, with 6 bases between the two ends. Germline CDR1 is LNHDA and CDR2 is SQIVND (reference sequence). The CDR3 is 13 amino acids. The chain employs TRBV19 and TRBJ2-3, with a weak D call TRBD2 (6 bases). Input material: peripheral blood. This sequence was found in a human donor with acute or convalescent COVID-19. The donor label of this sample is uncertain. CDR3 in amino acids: CASSIGGADTQYF. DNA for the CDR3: TGTGCCAGTAGTATAGGGGGGGCAGATACGCAGTATTTT.